This TCR beta chain was captured by sequencing in a study of T cell clonotyping in hematopoietic cell transplantation. Of note for this clone: What it binds is unknown.

Time point specified: recipient sample about 28 days before transplant, after cytoreduction. General study points: At the given depth, recipient repertoires were over 95% de novo clonotypes.

In germline, CDR1 is SGHNT, CDR2 YYREEE (reference sequence). Trimming shortened V by 2 bases and J by 0 bases, and 11 bases separated the two germline ends. This CDR3 is 15 amino acids long. Clones were sequenced by immunoSEQ multiplex PCR, and TCRdb holds only the in-frame ones, with some missing. The table has some 36,000 clones, approximately 95% seen once. Source: peripheral blood mononuclear cells, taken before stem cell transplant. V and J are TRBV5-4 and TRBJ2-5; no reliable D call. The origin of this receptor is a middle-aged man with chronic myeloid leukemia. Some clones in this sample may be carry-over from other donors' samples. The CDR3 sequence: CASSLPTGNQETQYF. The CDR3 nucleotides read TGTGCCAGCAGCTTACCGACTGGGAACCAAGAGACCCAGTACTTC.